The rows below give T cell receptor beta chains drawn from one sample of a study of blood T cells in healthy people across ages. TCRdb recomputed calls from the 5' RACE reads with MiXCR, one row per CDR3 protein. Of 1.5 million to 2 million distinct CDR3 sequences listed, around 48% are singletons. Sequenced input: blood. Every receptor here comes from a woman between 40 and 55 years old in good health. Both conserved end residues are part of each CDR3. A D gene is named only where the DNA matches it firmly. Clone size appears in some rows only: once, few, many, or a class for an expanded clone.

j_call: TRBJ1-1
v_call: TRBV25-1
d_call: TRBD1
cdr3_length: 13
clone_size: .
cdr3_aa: CASRKTGDTEAFF
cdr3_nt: TGTGCCAGCAGAAAGACAGGGGACACTGAAGCTTTCTTT

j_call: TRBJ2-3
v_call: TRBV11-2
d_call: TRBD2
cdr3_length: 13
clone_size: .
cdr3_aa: CASSLKLAGPQYF
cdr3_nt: TGTGCCAGTAGCTTAAAGCTAGCGGGGCCGCAGTATTTT

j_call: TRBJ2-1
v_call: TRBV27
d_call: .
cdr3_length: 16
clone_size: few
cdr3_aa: CASSLLASAFNNEQFF
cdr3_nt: TGTGCCAGCAGTTTATTGGCTAGCGCATTCAACAATGAGCAGTTCTTC

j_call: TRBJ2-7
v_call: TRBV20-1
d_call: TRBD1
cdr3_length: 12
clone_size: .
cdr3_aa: CSARGQSFEQYF
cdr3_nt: TGCAGTGCCCGGGGACAGTCATTCGAGCAGTACTTC

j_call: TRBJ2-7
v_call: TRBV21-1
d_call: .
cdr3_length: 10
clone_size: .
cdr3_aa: CYRGRGEQYF
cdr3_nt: TGTTACAGGGGGCGAGGGGAGCAGTACTTC

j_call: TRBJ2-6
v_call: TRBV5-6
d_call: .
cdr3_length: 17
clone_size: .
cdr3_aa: CASSSGQRISGANVLTF
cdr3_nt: TGTGCCAGCAGCTCTGGACAGAGAATCTCTGGGGCCAACGTCCTGACTTTC

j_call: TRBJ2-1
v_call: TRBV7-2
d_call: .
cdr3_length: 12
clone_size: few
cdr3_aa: CAAGKQGGRQFF
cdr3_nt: TGTGCAGCAGGGAAACAGGGAGGGCGGCAGTTCTTC

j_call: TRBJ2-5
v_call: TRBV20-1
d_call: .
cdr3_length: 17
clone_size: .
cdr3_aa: CSARDLGLVVSQETQYF
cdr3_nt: TGCAGTGCTAGAGATCTTGGTCTAGTAGTCTCCCAAGAGACCCAGTACTTC

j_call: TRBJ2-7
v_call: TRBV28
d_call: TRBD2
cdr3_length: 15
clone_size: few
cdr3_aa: CASSRLLGLAPAQYF
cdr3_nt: TGTGCCAGCAGCAGGTTATTGGGACTAGCGCCCGCCCAGTACTTC

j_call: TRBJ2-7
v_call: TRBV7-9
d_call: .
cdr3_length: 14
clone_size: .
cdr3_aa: CASSLVAGEANRYF
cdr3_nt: TGTGCCAGCAGCTTAGTGGCAGGGGAAGCGAATCGGTACTTC

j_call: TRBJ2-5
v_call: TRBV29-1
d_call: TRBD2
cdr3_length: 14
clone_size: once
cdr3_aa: CSVVQRGMLETQYF
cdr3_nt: TGCAGCGTTGTCCAGCGGGGGATGTTGGAGACCCAGTACTTC

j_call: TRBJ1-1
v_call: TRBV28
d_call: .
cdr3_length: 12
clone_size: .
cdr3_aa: CASALTLRGAFF
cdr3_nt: TGTGCCAGCGCGTTAACCCTCCGGGGGGCTTTCTTT

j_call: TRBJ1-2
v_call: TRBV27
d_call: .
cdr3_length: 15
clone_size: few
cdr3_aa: CASSLSRLGPYGYTF
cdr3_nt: TGTGCCAGCAGTTTAAGCAGGTTGGGGCCTTATGGCTACACCTTC

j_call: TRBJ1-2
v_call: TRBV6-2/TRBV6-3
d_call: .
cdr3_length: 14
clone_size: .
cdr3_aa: CASSLLGLSYGYTF
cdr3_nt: TGTGCCAGCAGTTTACTTGGACTTTCTTATGGCTACACCTTC

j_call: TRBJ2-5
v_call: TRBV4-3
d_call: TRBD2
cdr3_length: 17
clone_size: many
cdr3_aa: CASSRGTSGGYQETQYF
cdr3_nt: TGCGCCAGCAGCCGCGGGACTAGCGGGGGGTACCAAGAGACCCAGTACTTC

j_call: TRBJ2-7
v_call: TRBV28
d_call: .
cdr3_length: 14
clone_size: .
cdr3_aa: CASGLQGRAYEQYF
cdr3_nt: TGTGCCAGCGGATTACAGGGAAGGGCCTACGAGCAGTACTTC

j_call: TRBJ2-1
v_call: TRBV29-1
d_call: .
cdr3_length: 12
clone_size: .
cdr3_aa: CSVEDNSNEQFF
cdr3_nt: TGCAGCGTTGAAGATAACAGCAATGAGCAGTTCTTC

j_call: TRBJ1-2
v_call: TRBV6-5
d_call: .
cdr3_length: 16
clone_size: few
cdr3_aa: CASSTNRRQVNYGYTF
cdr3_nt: TGTGCCAGCAGTACCAACAGAAGACAGGTTAACTATGGCTACACCTTC

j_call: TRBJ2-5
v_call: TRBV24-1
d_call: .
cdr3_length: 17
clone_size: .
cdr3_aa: CATSAGGQRGEQETQYF
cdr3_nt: TGTGCCACCAGTGCCGGGGGGCAGCGGGGTGAGCAAGAGACCCAGTACTTC

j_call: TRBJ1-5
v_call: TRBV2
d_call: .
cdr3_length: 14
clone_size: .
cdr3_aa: CASSEARSNQPQHF
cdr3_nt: TGTGCCAGCAGTGAAGCGAGGAGCAATCAGCCCCAGCATTTT

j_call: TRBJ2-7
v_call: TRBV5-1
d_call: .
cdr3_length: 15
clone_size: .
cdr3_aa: CASSLYGAGGDEQYF
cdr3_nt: TGCGCCAGCAGCTTGTACGGGGCAGGGGGGGACGAGCAGTACTTC

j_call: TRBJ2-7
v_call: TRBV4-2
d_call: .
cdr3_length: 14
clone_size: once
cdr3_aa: CASSQDQSIYEQYF
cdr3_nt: TGTGCCAGCAGCCAAGACCAAAGTATCTACGAGCAGTACTTC

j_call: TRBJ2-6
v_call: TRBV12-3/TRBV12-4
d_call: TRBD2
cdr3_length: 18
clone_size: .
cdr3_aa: CASRPASGGFSGVNVLTF
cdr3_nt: TGTGCCAGCAGGCCAGCTAGCGGGGGGTTCTCTGGGGTCAACGTCCTGACTTTC

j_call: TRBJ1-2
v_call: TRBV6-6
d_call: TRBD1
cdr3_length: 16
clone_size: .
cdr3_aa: CASIPRGQEVFRGYTF
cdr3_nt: TGTGCCAGCATCCCCAGGGGGCAGGAGGTCTTCCGTGGCTACACCTTC

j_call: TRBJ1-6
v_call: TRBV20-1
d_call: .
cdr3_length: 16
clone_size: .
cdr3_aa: CSARDQRGVRNSPLHF
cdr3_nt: TGCAGTGCTAGAGATCAACGAGGGGTTAGGAATTCACCCCTCCACTTT

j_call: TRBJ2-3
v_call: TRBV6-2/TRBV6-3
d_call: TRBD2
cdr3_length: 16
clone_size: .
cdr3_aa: CASRRSGGANTDTQYF
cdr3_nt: TGTGCCAGCAGACGTAGCGGGGGGGCGAACACAGATACGCAGTATTTT

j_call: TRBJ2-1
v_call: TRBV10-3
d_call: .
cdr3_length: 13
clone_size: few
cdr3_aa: CAISGGQYNEQFF
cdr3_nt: TGTGCCATCAGTGGCGGACAGTACAATGAGCAGTTCTTC

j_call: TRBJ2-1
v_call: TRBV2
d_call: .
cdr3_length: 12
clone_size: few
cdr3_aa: CAKSKGIGEQFF
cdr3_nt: TGTGCCAAAAGCAAGGGTATCGGTGAGCAGTTCTTC

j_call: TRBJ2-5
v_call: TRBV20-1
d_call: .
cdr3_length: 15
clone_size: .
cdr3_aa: CSATGGPNLKETQYF
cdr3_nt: TGCAGTGCTACCGGGGGCCCGAACCTGAAAGAGACCCAGTACTTC

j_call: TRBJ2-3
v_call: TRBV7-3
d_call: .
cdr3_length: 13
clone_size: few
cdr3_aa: CASSQTGVGTQYF
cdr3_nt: TGTGCCAGCAGCCAAACGGGGGTTGGTACGCAGTATTTT

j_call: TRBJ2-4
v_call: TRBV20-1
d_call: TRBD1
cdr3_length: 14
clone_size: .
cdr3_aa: CSARATGTGYIQYF
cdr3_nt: TGCAGTGCTAGAGCAACCGGGACAGGGTACATTCAGTACTTC

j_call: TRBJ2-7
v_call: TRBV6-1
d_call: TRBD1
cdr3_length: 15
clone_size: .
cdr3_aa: CASSPEQGWWRGQYF
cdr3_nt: TGTGCCAGCAGTCCGGAACAGGGGTGGTGGCGCGGGCAGTACTTC

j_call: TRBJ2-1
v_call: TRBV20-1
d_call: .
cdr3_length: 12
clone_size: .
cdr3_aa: CSASPMGDEQFF
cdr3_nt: TGCAGTGCAAGCCCGATGGGGGATGAGCAGTTCTTC

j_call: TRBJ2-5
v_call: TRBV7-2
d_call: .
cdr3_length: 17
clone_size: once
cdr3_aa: CASSSLWADGGRNEQYF
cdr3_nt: TGTGCCAGCAGCTCCCTATGGGCGGACGGAGGGCGCAATGAGCAGTACTTC

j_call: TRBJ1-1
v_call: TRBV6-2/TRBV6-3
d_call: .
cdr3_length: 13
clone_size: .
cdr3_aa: CASQADGYTEAFF
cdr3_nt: TGTGCCAGCCAGGCCGACGGCTACACTGAAGCTTTCTTT

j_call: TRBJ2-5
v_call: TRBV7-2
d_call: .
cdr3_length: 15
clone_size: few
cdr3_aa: CASSLELGRQETQYF
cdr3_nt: TGTGCCAGCAGCTTAGAGTTGGGCCGCCAAGAGACCCAGTACTTC

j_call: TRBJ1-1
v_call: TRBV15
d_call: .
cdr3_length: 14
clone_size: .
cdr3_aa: CATSRDSSGTEAFF
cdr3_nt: TGTGCCACCAGCAGAGATTCATCCGGGACTGAAGCTTTCTTT

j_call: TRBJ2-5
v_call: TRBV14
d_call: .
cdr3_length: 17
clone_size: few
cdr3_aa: CASSFFRDTLIQETQYF
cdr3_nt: TGTGCCAGCAGCTTCTTCCGGGACACCCTCATCCAAGAGACCCAGTACTTC

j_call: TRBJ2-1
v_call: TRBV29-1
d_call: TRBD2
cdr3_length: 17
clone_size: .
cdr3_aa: CSVRTSGGPSSYTEQFF
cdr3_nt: TGCAGCGTTCGGACTAGCGGGGGCCCCAGCTCCTACACTGAGCAGTTCTTC

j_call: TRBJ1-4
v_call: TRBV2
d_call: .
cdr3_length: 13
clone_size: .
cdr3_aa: CASRRFTNEKLFF
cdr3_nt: TGTGCCAGCAGAAGGTTTACTAATGAAAAACTGTTTTTT

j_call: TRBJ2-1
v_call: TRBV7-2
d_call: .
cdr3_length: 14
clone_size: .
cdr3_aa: CASSLEVIYNEQFF
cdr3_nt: TGTGCCAGCAGCTTAGAGGTGATTTACAATGAGCAGTTCTTC

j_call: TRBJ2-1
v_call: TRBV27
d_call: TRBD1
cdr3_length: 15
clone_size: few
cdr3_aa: CASSLSGQIYNEQFF
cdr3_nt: TGTGCCAGCAGTTTATCGGGACAGATCTACAATGAGCAGTTCTTC

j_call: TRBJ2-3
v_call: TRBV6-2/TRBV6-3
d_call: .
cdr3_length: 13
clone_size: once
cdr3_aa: CASSGPFTDTQYF
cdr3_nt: TGTGCCAGCAGCGGGCCCTTCACAGATACGCAGTATTTT

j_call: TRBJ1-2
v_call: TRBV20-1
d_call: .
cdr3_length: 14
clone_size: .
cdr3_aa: CSARFPKRGYGYTF
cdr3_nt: TGCAGTGCTAGGTTCCCCAAAAGGGGCTATGGCTACACCTTC

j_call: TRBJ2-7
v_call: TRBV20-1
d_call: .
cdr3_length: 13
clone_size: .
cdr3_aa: CSANDLLSYEQYF
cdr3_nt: TGCAGTGCTAACGATCTCCTCTCCTACGAGCAGTACTTC

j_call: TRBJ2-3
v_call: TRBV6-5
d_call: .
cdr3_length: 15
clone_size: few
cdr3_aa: CASSTGITRADTQYF
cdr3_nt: TGTGCCAGCAGTACAGGCATAACTAGGGCAGATACGCAGTATTTT

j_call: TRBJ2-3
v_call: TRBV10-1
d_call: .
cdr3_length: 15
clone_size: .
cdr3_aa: CASGERQTSTDTQYF
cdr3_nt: TGCGCCAGCGGTGAGCGGCAGACTAGCACAGATACGCAGTATTTT

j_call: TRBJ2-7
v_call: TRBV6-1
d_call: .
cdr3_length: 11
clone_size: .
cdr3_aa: CASLGGFEQYF
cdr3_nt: TGTGCCAGCCTGGGGGGTTTCGAGCAGTACTTC

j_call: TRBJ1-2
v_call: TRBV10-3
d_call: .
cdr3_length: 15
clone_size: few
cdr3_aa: CAISSRQDSPYGYTF
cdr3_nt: TGTGCCATCAGTTCGAGACAAGATTCTCCCTATGGCTACACCTTC

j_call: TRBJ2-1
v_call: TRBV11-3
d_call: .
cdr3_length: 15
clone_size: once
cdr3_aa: CASSLDQGGNNEQFF
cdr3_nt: TGTGCCAGCAGCTTAGATCAAGGGGGAAACAATGAGCAGTTCTTC

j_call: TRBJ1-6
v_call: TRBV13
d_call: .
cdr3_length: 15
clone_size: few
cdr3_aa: CASSFTSGGGSPLHF
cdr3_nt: TGTGCCAGCAGCTTTACTTCAGGAGGCGGTTCACCCCTCCACTTT